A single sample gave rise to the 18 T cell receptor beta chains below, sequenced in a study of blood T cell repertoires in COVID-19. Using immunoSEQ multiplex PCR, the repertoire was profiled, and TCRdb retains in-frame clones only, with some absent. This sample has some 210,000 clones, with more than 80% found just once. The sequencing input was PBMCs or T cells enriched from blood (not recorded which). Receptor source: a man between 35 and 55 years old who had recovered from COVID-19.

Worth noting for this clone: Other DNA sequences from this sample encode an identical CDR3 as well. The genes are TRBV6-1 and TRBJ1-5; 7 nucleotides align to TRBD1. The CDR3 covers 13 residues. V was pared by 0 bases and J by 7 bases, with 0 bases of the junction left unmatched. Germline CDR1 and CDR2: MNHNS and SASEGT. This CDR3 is CASSEARGQPQHF. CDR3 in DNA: TGTGCCAGCAGTGAAGCCAGGGGGCAGCCCCAGCATTTT.

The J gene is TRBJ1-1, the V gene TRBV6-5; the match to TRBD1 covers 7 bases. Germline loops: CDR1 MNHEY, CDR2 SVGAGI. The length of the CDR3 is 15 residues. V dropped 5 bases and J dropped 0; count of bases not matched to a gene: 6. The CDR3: CASSLQTGMNTEAFF. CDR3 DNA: TGTGCCAGCAGTCTCCAGACAGGGATGAACACTGAAGCTTTCTTT.

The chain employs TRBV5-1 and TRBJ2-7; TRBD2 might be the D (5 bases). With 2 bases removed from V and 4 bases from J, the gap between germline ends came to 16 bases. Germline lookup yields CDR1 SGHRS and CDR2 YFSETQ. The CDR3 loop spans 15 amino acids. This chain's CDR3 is CASSLEGTASYEQYF. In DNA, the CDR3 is TGCGCCAGCAGCTTAGAGGGAACAGCTTCTTACGAGCAGTACTTC.

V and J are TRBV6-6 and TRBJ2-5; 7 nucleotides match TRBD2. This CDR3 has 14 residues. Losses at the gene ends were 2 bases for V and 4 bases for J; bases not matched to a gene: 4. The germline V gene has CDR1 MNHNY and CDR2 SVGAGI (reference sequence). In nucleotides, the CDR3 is TGTGCCAGCAGTTACGGCGGGAGTGGAGAGACCCAGTACTTC. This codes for CASSYGGSGETQYF.

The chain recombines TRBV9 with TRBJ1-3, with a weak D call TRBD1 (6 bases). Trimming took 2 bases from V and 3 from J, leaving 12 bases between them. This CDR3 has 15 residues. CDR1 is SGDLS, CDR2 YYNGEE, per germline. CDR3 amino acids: CASSVTGNVGNTIYF. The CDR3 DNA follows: TGTGCCAGCAGCGTTACAGGGAATGTTGGAAACACCATATATTTT. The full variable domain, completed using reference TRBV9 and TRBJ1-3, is DSGVTQTPKHLITATGQRVTLRCSPRSGDLSVYWYQQSLDQGLQFLIQYYNGEERAKGNILERFSAQQFPDLHSELNLSSLELGDSALYFCASSVTGNVGNTIYFGEGSWLTVV.

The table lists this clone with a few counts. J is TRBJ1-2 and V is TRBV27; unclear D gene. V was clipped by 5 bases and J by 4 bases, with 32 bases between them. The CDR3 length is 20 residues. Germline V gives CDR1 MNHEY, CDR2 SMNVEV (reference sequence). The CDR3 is CASSPWGHRSLRYGIYGYTF. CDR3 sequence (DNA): TGTGCCAGCAGTCCCTGGGGTCACAGATCACTCAGATACGGGATCTATGGCTACACCTTC.

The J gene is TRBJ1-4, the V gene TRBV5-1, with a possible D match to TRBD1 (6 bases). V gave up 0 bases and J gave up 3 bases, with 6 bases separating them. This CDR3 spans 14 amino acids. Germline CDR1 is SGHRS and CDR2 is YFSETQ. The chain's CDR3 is CASSLEGANEKLFF. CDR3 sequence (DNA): TGCGCCAGCAGCTTGGAGGGGGCTAATGAAAAACTGTTTTTT.

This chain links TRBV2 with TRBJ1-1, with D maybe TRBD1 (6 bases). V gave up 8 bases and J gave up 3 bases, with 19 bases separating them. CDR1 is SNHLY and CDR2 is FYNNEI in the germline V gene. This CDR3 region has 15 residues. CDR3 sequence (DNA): TGTGCCAGCTACCGAACAGGAAAGGGGGACACTGAAGCTTTCTTT. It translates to CASYRTGKGDTEAFF.

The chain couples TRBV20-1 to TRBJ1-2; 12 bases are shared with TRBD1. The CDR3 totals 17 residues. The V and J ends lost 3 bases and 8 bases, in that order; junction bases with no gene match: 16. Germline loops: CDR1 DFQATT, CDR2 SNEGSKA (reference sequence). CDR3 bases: TGCAGTGCTAGTTTCGGGACAGGGGGCGCAAAGCCCCTGGGCTACACCTTC. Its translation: CSASFGTGGAKPLGYTF.

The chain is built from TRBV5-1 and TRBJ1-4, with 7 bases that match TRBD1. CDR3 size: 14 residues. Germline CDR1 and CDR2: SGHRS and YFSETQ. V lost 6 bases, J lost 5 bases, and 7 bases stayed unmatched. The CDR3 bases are TGCGCCAGCAATAGGGGGACAGCAAATGAAAAACTGTTTTTT. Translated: CASNRGTANEKLFF.

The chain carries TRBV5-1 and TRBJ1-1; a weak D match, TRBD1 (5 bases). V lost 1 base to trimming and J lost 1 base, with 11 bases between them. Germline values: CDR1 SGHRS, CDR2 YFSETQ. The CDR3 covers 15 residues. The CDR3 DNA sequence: TGCGCCAGCAGCTTGTGGGGCAGCGAGAACACTGAAGCTTTCTTT. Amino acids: CASSLWGSENTEAFF.

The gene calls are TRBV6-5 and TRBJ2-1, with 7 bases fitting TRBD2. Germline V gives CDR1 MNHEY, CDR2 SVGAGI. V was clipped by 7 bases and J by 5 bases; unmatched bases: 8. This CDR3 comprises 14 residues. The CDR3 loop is CASMGGAKNNEQFF. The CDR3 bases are TGTGCCAGCATGGGAGGGGCTAAGAACAATGAGCAGTTCTTC.

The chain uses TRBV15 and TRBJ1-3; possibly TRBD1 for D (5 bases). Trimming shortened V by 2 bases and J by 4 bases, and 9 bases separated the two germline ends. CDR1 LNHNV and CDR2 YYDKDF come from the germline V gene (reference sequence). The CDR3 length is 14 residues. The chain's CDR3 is CATSRTGGGNTIYF. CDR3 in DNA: TGTGCCACCAGCAGAACGGGGGGAGGAAACACCATATATTTT.

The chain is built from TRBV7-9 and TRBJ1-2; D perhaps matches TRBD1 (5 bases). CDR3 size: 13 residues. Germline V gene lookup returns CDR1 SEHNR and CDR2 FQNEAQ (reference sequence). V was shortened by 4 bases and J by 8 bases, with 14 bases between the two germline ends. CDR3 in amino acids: CASSSQPQGGYTF. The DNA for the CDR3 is TGTGCCAGCAGCTCGCAGCCCCAGGGAGGCTACACCTTC.

CDR3 protein: CASSSTGMRGGTEAFF. The CDR3, as DNA: TGTGCCAGTAGTTCTACCGGGATGAGGGGAGGGACTGAAGCTTTCTTT. The V gene is TRBV19, the J gene TRBJ1-1, with D possibly being TRBD1 (5 bases). The length of the CDR3 is 16 residues. CDR1 is LNHDA, CDR2 SQIVND, per germline (reference sequence). Trimming left V 5 bases short and J 5 bases short, with 21 bases between.

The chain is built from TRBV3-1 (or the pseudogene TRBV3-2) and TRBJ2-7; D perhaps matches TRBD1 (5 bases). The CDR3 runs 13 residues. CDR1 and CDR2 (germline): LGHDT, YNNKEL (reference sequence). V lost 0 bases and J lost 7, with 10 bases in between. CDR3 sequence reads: CASSQDRAREQYF. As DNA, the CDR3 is TGTGCCAGCAGCCAAGACAGGGCGAGGGAGCAGTACTTC.

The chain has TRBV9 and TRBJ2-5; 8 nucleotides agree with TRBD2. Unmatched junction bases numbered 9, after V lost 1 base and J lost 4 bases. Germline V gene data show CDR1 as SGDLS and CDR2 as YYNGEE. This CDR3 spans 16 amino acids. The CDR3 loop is CASSVFLAGGRETQYF. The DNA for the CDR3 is TGTGCCAGCAGCGTATTTTTGGCGGGGGGCCGAGAGACCCAGTACTTC.

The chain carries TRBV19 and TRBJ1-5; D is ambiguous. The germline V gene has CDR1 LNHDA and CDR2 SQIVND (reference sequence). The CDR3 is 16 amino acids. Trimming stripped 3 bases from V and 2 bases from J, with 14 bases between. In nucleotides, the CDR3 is TGTGCCAGTAGTATGGGTACGGGGATGGGCAATCAGCCCCAGCATTTT. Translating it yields CASSMGTGMGNQPQHF.